This T cell receptor (beta chain) came from a study of shared clonotypes between healthy human individuals. The study's findings and limits: With a few donors compared, roughly 4.9% of naive CD4 clonotypes were shared. Since donors were few, the genetic and exposure-history diversity represented was limited.

Clones were sequenced by immunoSEQ multiplex PCR, and TCRdb holds only the in-frame ones, with some missing. The table records some 2.3 million clones, more than 85% of them present only once. CDR1 is SGHNT, CDR2 YYREEE, per germline (reference sequence). There are 13 residues in the CDR3. The ends were cut back, 2 bases at V and 8 bases at J, with 11 bases in the middle. In regard to this clone: The antigen remains unidentified.

What was sequenced was naive CD4+ T cells from PBMCs. The subset is: CD45RA+ positively selected. The TCR sequence derives from a man between 18 and 35 years old in good health. Some clones in this sample may be carry-over from other donors' samples. The J gene is TRBJ2-1, the V gene TRBV5-4; D tentatively reads TRBD1 or TRBD2 (7 bases each). CDR3 sequence (DNA): TGTGCCAGCAGCTTTTCAGGGGGGGATGAGCAGTTCTTC. As protein: CASSFSGGDEQFF.